The T cell receptor beta chain described here comes from a study of shared clonotypes between healthy human individuals. Study findings and constraints: Inspection by rarefaction showed sorted-subset sequencing to be incomplete despite large depth.

Data came from immunoSEQ multiplex PCR; TCRdb stores just in-frame clones and leaves some out. Of around 980,000 clones listed, about 84% are singletons. Concerning this clone itself: Its target is not known.

Trimming took 3 bases from V and 4 from J, leaving 10 bases between them. This CDR3 comprises 14 residues. Germline V gives CDR1 LGHNT, CDR2 FRNRAP. The source is a man aged 18 to 30 in good health. Some clones in this sample may be carry-over from other donors' samples. Sequenced material: memory CD4+ T cells from PBMCs. The subset: CD45RA-negative fraction. J is TRBJ1-3 and V is TRBV12-5; D is unresolved. The CDR3 DNA follows: TGTGCTAGTGGTTTTGGGGTACCGGGAAACACCATATATTTT. This sequence encodes CASGFGVPGNTIYF.